A single sample is the source of the 19 T cell receptor beta chains below, sequenced in a study of blood T cell repertoires in COVID-19. Using immunoSEQ multiplex PCR, the repertoire was profiled, and TCRdb retains in-frame clones only, with some absent. This repertoire shows 65,000 to 90,000 clones, about 90% found once; its top ten account for about 6%. Source material: peripheral blood. These receptor sequences come from a human donor in a cohort sampled during active COVID-19.

CDR3 DNA sequence: TGTGCCAGCACAGGGGAGTACGAGCAGTACTTC. Protein sequence: CASTGEYEQYF. V usage is TRBV10-3 and J usage is TRBJ2-7; 7 nucleotides match TRBD1. The germline V gene encodes CDR1 ENHRY and CDR2 SYGVKD. The V and J ends lost 10 bases and 4 bases, in that order; junction bases with no gene match: 4. The CDR3 spans 11 residues.

The chain links TRBV3-1 (or the pseudogene TRBV3-2) to TRBJ2-3; 9 nucleotides align to TRBD2. Trimming cost V 0 bases and J 3 bases; bases outside gene matches: 10. Looked up from germline, CDR1 is LGHDT and CDR2 is YNNKEL (reference sequence). The CDR3 totals 18 residues. CDR3 loop: CASSQDLGRGGKTDTQYF. CDR3 sequence (DNA): TGTGCCAGCAGCCAAGATCTTGGGCGGGGGGGCAAAACAGATACGCAGTATTTT.

The genes are TRBV15 and TRBJ1-5; D may be TRBD1 (6 bases). The CDR3 is made up of 16 amino acids. The V end was cut by 1 base, the J end by 3 bases, with 13 bases between. The germline V gene encodes CDR1 LNHNV and CDR2 YYDKDF (reference sequence). This CDR3 reads CATSRGRTDLNQPQHF. The CDR3 nucleotides are TGTGCCACCAGCAGAGGAAGGACAGACCTCAATCAGCCCCAGCATTTT.

This clone has a single count. The chain employs TRBV4-2 and TRBJ2-2; 10 positions agree with TRBD2. Trimming took 4 bases from V and 6 from J; bases not matched to a gene: 5. The germline gives CDR1 LGHNA, CDR2 YNFKEQ. The CDR3 is made up of 15 amino acids. The CDR3 region is CASSPERGGPGELFF. The CDR3 DNA sequence: TGTGCCAGCAGCCCCGAGCGGGGGGGCCCCGGGGAGCTGTTTTTT.

This chain uses TRBV7-2 with TRBJ2-3; a possible D gene is TRBD2 (6 bases). Looked up from germline, CDR1 is SGHTA and CDR2 is FQGNSA. CDR3 size: 14 residues. The germline V and J ends were trimmed by 4 bases and 8 bases, with 16 bases remaining between them. Here the CDR3 DNA reads TGTGCCAGCAGCTCCGCCGCCGGGGGTGGTACGCAGTATTTT. It encodes CASSSAAGGGTQYF.

The rearrangement uses TRBV6-6 and TRBJ2-1; TRBD2 aligns across 9 bases. The CDR3 consists of 15 residues. The V gene end was trimmed by 5 bases and the J gene end by 5 bases; junction bases not matched to a gene: 7. The germline V gene encodes CDR1 MNHNY and CDR2 SVGAGI (reference sequence). The CDR3 spells CASSRAGGTDNEQFF. Written as DNA, the CDR3 is TGTGCCAGCAGTAGGGCGGGGGGGACTGACAATGAGCAGTTCTTC.

This clone was counted a single time. This chain uses TRBV10-1 with TRBJ2-3; the match to TRBD1 covers 10 bases. The CDR3 has 14 amino acids. Germline CDR1 and CDR2: WNHNN and SYGVQD (reference sequence). The junction had 1 base not matched to a gene; V was cut back by 4 bases and J by 3 bases. CDR3 sequence: CASSAGQGTDTQYF. The CDR3 DNA follows: TGCGCCAGCAGTGCGGGACAGGGGACAGATACGCAGTATTTT.

The chain is built from TRBV4-1 and TRBJ2-2; TRBD1 agrees at 11 bases. The V gene's germline CDR1 is MGHRA and CDR2 YSYEKL. The CDR3 spans 18 residues. With 0 bases clipped from V and 6 bases from J, the junction kept 9 bases outside the gene matches. CDR3 sequence (DNA): TGCGCCAGCAGCCAAGAAGGACAGGGGGCGCTGGGGTCCGGGGAGCTGTTTTTT. Encoded protein: CASSQEGQGALGSGELFF.

This clone occurred once. The V gene is TRBV30, the J gene TRBJ1-1, with D unclear. The V end lost 4 bases, the J end lost 0 bases, and 6 bases lay between the germline ends. This CDR3 comprises 12 residues. The germline V gene has CDR1 GTSNPN and CDR2 SVGIG (reference sequence). The CDR3 region is CAWKEVNTEAFF. CDR3 nucleotides: TGTGCCTGGAAGGAGGTGAACACTGAAGCTTTCTTT.

This chain joins TRBV9 and TRBJ1-2; the D is unclear. CDR1 SGDLS and CDR2 YYNGEE come from the germline V gene. With 0 bases removed from V and 0 bases from J, the gap between germline ends came to 3 bases. The CDR3 contains 13 residues. The CDR3 protein is CASSVGPNYGYTF. The CDR3, as DNA: TGTGCCAGCAGCGTAGGGCCTAACTATGGCTACACCTTC.

The gene calls are TRBV5-5 and TRBJ2-5; the match to TRBD1 covers 8 bases. The CDR3 runs to 13 residues. CDR1 is SGHKS, CDR2 YYEKEE, per germline (reference sequence). V lost 4 bases to trimming and J lost 5 bases; unmatched junction nucleotides: 4. Here the CDR3 DNA reads TGTGCCAGCAGCCTGACAGGGGCGGAGACCCAGTACTTC. Translated: CASSLTGAETQYF.

The chain recombines TRBV19 with TRBJ1-2, with TRBD1 matching over 10 bases. V gave up 3 bases and J gave up 3 bases; unmatched junction bases: 7. CDR3 length equals 16 residues. CDR1 LNHDA and CDR2 SQIVND come from the germline V gene (reference sequence). The CDR3: CASSIRGQGKDYGYTF. CDR3 bases: TGTGCCAGTAGTATTAGGGGACAGGGGAAGGACTATGGCTACACCTTC.

This CDR3 is CASSPGQALGPGNTIYF. The CDR3 bases are TGTGCCAGCTCACCCGGTCAAGCTCTGGGGCCGGGAAACACCATATATTTT. V and J are TRBV18 and TRBJ1-3; TRBD1 might be the D (5 bases). The V end lost 3 bases, the J end lost 4 bases, and 19 bases lay between the germline ends. Germline CDR1 KGHSH, CDR2 LQKENI. The CDR3 runs to 17 residues.

The rearrangement uses TRBV5-1 and TRBJ2-7; perhaps TRBD1 as D (5 bases). The germline gives CDR1 SGHRS, CDR2 YFSETQ. The CDR3 runs to 13 residues. V lost 2 bases and J 6 bases, leaving 12 bases between the germline ends. The CDR3 here is CASSFQGTGEQYF. The CDR3 DNA reads TGCGCCAGCAGCTTCCAGGGAACGGGCGAGCAGTACTTC.

The V gene is TRBV29-1, the J gene TRBJ2-7, with TRBD1 matching over 7 bases. V was pared by 2 bases and J by 1 base, with 8 bases of the junction left unmatched. Germline V gives CDR1 SQVTM, CDR2 ANQGSEA. This CDR3 has 15 residues. CDR3 region: CSVEIRQGPSYEQYF. CDR3 bases: TGCAGCGTTGAAATTAGACAGGGCCCGTCCTACGAGCAGTACTTC.

This CDR3 is CASSKDRVETQYF. The CDR3 DNA sequence: TGTGCCAGCAGTAAGGACAGGGTTGAGACCCAGTACTTC. This chain uses TRBV6-5 with TRBJ2-5; 8 bases agree with TRBD1. The CDR3 is made up of 13 amino acids. The V and J ends lost 5 bases and 5 bases, in that order; junction bases with no gene match: 4. From germline, CDR1 is MNHEY and CDR2 SVGAGI.

The V gene is TRBV6-1, the J gene TRBJ1-5; D ambiguous. The V gene's germline CDR1 is MNHNS and CDR2 SASEGT. CDR3 length: 16 residues. V was cut by 2 bases and J by 0 bases, with 11 bases left in between. In nucleotides, the CDR3 is TGTGCCAGCAGTGAACTGGTAGCCCTTAGCAATCAGCCCCAGCATTTT. Protein sequence: CASSELVALSNQPQHF.

The chain has TRBV29-1 and TRBJ2-3; D is possibly TRBD1 (6 bases). Trimming removed 5 bases from V and 4 bases from J, with 16 bases in between. Per germline, CDR1 SQVTM and CDR2 ANQGSEA. This CDR3 has 14 residues. CDR3 DNA sequence: TGCAGCGTTAGGGGGATAGGGAACCCAGATACGCAGTATTTT. It specifies CSVRGIGNPDTQYF.

With respect to this clone: A read error may produce the germline difference seen at one junction end. The V gene is TRBV4-2, the J gene TRBJ2-1; D unresolved. Looked up from germline, CDR1 is LGHNA and CDR2 is YNFKEQ. The length of the CDR3 is 17 residues. For the CDR3, the DNA is TGTGCCAGCAGCCAATATCTGAACAGTCCTTCCTCCAATGAGCAGTTCTTC. Translation: CASSQYLNSPSSNEQFF.